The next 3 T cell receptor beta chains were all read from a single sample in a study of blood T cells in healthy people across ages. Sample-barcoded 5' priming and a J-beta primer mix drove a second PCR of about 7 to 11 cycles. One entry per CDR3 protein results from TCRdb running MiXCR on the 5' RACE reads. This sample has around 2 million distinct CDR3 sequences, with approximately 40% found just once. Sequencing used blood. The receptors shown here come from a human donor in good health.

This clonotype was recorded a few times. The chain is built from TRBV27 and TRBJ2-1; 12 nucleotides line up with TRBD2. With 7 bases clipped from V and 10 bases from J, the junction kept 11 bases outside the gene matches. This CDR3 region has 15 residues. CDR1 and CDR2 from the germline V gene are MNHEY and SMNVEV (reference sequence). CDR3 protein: CASTSLAGGISEQFF. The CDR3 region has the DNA TGTGCCAGCACCTCCCTAGCGGGGGGGATCAGCGAGCAGTTCTTC.

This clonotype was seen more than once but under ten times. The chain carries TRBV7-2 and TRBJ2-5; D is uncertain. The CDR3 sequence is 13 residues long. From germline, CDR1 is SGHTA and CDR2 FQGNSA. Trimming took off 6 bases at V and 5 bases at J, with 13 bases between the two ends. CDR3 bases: TGTGCCAGCAGACCCGATGTGGGGGAGACCCAGTACTTC. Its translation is CASRPDVGETQYF.

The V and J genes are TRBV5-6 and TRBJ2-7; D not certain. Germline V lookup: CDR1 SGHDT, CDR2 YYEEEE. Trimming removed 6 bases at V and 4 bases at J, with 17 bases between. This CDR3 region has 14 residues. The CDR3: CASTQIAVVYEQYF. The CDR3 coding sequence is TGTGCCAGCACCCAAATTGCGGTTGTTTACGAGCAGTACTTC.